This is a list of T cell receptor beta chains from one sample in a study of OX40 agonist ivuxolimab in advanced cancers. The repertoire was sequenced with immunoSEQ multiplex PCR; TCRdb's copy has only in-frame clones and lacks some. The sample lists over 35,000 clones, 85% seen once, with about 17% in the top ten. The material was CD4+ or CD8+ T cells sorted from blood, obtained in a trial of the OX40 agonist ivuxolimab. The source of these receptors is an adult with an advanced solid tumor such as melanoma, head and neck, liver or kidney cancer. The CDR3 runs from the conserved cysteine through the conserved F or W. A D gene is named only where the DNA matches it firmly. Not every row has a clone size; where given, it reads once, few, many or a size class.

>.|TRBV5-6|.|TRBJ1-1
CASSFAEQGGTEAFF
TGTGCCAGCAGCTTTGCGGAACAGGGCGGAACTGAAGCTTTCTTT
>.|TRBV5-4|.|TRBJ1-4
CASSLERDSEKLFF
TGTGCCAGCAGCTTGGAGCGGGATTCCGAAAAACTGTTTTTT
>TRBD2|TRBV7-6|.|TRBJ2-1
CASSSGGWNEQFF
TGTGCCAGCAGCTCGGGGGGTTGGAATGAGCAGTTCTTC
>.|TRBV7-3|.|TRBJ1-5
CASSAEAGSQPQHF
TGTGCCAGCAGCGCGGAAGCAGGGTCTCAGCCCCAGCATTTT
>.|TRBV7-9|once|TRBJ1-2
CASSDRNLNYGYTF
TGTGCCAGCAGCGACAGAAATCTTAACTATGGCTACACCTTC
>.|TRBV28|.|TRBJ2-7
CASSLSTPAYEQYF
TGTGCCAGCAGTTTATCGACACCAGCCTACGAGCAGTACTTC
>.|TRBV7-9|.|TRBJ2-7
CASSWTGTYTYEQYF
TGTGCCAGCAGCTGGACCGGGACATACACCTACGAGCAGTACTTC
>TRBD1|TRBV19|.|TRBJ1-2
CASYTGGNYGYTF
TGTGCCAGCTACACAGGGGGCAACTATGGCTACACCTTC
>TRBD2|TRBV9|.|TRBJ2-7
CASSQTGGSYEQYF
TGTGCCAGCAGTCAGACGGGGGGCTCCTACGAGCAGTACTTC
>.|TRBV15|.|TRBJ2-7
CATSRDAYEQYF
TGTGCCACCAGCCGAGACGCCTACGAGCAGTACTTC
>.|TRBV23-1|.|TRBJ1-3
CASSQGGGSGSSGNTIYF
TGCGCCAGCAGTCAGGGAGGCGGCTCCGGGAGCTCTGGAAACACCATATATTTT
>.|TRBV6-6|.|TRBJ2-5
CASSYPGETQYF
TGTGCCAGCAGTTACCCCGGGGAGACCCAGTACTTC
>.|TRBV15|few|TRBJ2-1
CATSRDRTGINEQFF
TGTGCCACCAGCAGAGATAGGACGGGGATAAATGAGCAGTTCTTC
>.|TRBV11-2|.|TRBJ2-5
CASSSPDWETQYF
TGTGCCAGCAGCTCCCCCGATTGGGAGACCCAGTACTTC
>.|TRBV5-6|.|TRBJ1-2
CASSSEVGYGYTF
TGTGCCAGCAGCTCCGAGGTAGGGTATGGCTACACCTTC
>.|TRBV6-4|.|TRBJ1-6
CASSDGRSPLHF
TGTGCCAGCAGTGACGGACGTTCCCCCCTCCACTTT
>.|TRBV7-9|.|TRBJ1-4
CASGRAGTNEKLFF
TGTGCCAGCGGGAGGGCTGGGACTAATGAAAAACTGTTTTTT
>.|TRBV4-1|.|TRBJ2-7
CASSQGGRQQYF
TGCGCCAGCAGCCAAGGCGGCCGCCAGCAGTACTTC
>.|TRBV27|.|TRBJ2-7
CASSLGGLSEQYF
TGTGCCAGCAGTTTAGGGGGATTATCCGAGCAGTACTTC
>.|TRBV10-2|.|TRBJ2-7
CASSEFQINYEQYF
TGCGCCAGCAGTGAGTTCCAGATCAACTACGAGCAGTACTTC
>.|TRBV7-9|medium-sized|TRBJ2-7
CASSLVLDNYEQYF
TGTGCCAGCAGCTTAGTCCTCGACAACTACGAGCAGTACTTC
>.|TRBV9|.|TRBJ2-2
CDGRGGELFF
TGTGATGGTCGTGGCGGGGAGCTGTTTTTT
>TRBD1|TRBV25-1|.|TRBJ1-6
CASIRKTGKSSYNSPLHF
TGTGCCAGCATAAGAAAGACAGGGAAGAGCTCCTATAATTCACCCCTCCACTTT
>.|TRBV29-1|.|TRBJ1-1
CSVEGAGNTEAFF
TGCAGCGTTGAGGGGGCGGGGAACACTGAAGCTTTCTTT
>TRBD1|TRBV19|.|TRBJ2-7
CASSPVRTGGSYEQYF
TGTGCCAGTAGTCCCGTCCGGACAGGGGGGTCCTACGAGCAGTACTTC
>TRBD1|TRBV7-7|few|TRBJ2-7
CASSLLHGQGNYEQYF
TGTGCTAGCAGCTTACTACACGGACAGGGAAACTACGAGCAGTACTTC
>.|TRBV9|.|TRBJ1-1
CASSLRGNTEAFF
TGTGCCAGCAGCCTGAGGGGGAACACTGAAGCTTTCTTT
>TRBD2|TRBV6-4|.|TRBJ2-1
CASSDSGSGGPLEQFF
TGTGCCAGCAGTGACTCGGGGTCGGGGGGGCCCCTTGAGCAGTTCTTC
>TRBD1|TRBV10-3|.|TRBJ1-2
CAIMGTGHGYTF
TGTGCCATCATGGGGACAGGGCATGGCTACACCTTC
>.|TRBV4-3|.|TRBJ1-5
CASSQDPGDSGMAQHF
TGCGCCAGCAGCCAAGATCCCGGGGACTCCGGAATGGCCCAGCATTTT
>.|TRBV9|.|TRBJ2-2
CASSVEQGVNTGELFF
TGTGCCAGCAGCGTAGAACAGGGTGTTAACACCGGGGAGCTGTTTTTT
>.|TRBV19|once|TRBJ2-3
CASSTKPADTQYF
TGTGCCAGTAGTACCAAGCCCGCAGATACGCAGTATTTT
>.|TRBV11-2|.|TRBJ2-7
CASSLGPVSTYEQYF
TGTGCCAGCAGCTTAGGGCCAGTTTCTACCTACGAGCAGTACTTC
>TRBD1|TRBV9|.|TRBJ1-1
CASSAGGTEAFF
TGTGCCAGCAGCGCAGGGGGCACTGAAGCTTTCTTT
>.|TRBV7-8|.|TRBJ2-1
CASSLVENVDNEQFF
TGTGCCAGCAGCTTAGTTGAAAATGTGGACAATGAGCAGTTCTTC
>.|TRBV7-2|.|TRBJ2-7
CASSLVGKSSYEQYF
TGTGCCAGCAGCTTAGTTGGGAAGAGCTCCTACGAGCAGTACTTC
>.|TRBV28|.|TRBJ2-7
CASSFGDEQYF
TGTGCCAGCAGTTTTGGCGACGAGCAGTACTTC
>.|TRBV6-1|medium-sized|TRBJ1-2
CASIKGENYGYTF
TGTGCCAGCATAAAAGGGGAAAACTATGGCTACACCTTC
>TRBD1|TRBV6-5|.|TRBJ2-2
CASSRGRWTGELFF
TGTGCCAGCAGTAGGGGGCGGTGGACCGGGGAGCTGTTTTTT
>.|TRBV10-3|.|TRBJ2-5
CAISESIRVGETQYF
TGTGCCATCAGTGAGTCGATCAGGGTAGGAGAGACCCAGTACTTC
>.|TRBV4-1|.|TRBJ1-2
CASSQVGQGNGGYTF
TGCGCCAGCAGCCAAGTAGGGCAGGGGAATGGGGGCTACACCTTC
>.|TRBV5-4|medium-sized|TRBJ2-7
CASSFYGGPYEQYF
TGTGCCAGCAGCTTTTATGGGGGGCCCTACGAGCAGTACTTC
>.|TRBV7-9|.|TRBJ1-1
CASSPQNTDEAFF
TGTGCCAGCAGCCCACAGAACACTGATGAAGCTTTCTTT
>TRBD1|TRBV19|.|TRBJ1-2
CASSINGGTGINGYTF
TGTGCCAGTAGTATAAACGGGGGGACAGGGATAAATGGCTACACCTTC
>.|TRBV6-5|once|TRBJ1-2
CASSYGRAVPLVRTF
TGTGCCAGCAGTTACGGTCGGGCCGTGCCTTTAGTAAGGACCTTC